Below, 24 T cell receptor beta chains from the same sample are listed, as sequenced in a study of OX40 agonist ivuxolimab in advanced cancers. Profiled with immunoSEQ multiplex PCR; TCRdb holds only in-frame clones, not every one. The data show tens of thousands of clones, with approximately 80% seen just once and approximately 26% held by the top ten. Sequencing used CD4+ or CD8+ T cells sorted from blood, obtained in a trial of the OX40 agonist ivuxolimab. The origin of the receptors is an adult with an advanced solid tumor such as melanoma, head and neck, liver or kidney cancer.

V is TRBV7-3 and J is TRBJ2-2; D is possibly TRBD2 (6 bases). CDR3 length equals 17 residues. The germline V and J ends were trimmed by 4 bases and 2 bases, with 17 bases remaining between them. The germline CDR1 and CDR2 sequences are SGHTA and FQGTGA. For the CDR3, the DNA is TGTGCCAGCAGCTCAGCCGGGACTCGTATCAACACCGGGGAGCTGTTTTTT. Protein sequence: CASSSAGTRINTGELFF.

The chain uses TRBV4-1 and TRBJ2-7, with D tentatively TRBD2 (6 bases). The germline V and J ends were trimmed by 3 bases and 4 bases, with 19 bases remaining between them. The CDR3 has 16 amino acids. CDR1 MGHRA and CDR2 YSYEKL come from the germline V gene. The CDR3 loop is CASSQVAGIANYEQYF. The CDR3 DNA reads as TGCGCCAGCAGCCAGGTTGCGGGGATAGCTAATTACGAGCAGTACTTC.

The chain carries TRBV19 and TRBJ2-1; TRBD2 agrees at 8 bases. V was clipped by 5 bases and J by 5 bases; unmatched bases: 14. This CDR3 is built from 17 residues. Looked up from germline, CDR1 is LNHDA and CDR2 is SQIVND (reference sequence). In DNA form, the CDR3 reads TGTGCCAGTAGTTTCCGGGGAATAGCGGGATACAACAATGAGCAGTTCTTC. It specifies CASSFRGIAGYNNEQFF.

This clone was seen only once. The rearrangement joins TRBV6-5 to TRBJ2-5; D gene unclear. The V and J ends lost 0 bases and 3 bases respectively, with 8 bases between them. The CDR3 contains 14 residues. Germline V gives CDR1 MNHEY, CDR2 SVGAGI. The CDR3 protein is CASSYSNSEETQYF. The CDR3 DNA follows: TGTGCCAGCAGTTACTCCAACAGCGAAGAGACCCAGTACTTC.

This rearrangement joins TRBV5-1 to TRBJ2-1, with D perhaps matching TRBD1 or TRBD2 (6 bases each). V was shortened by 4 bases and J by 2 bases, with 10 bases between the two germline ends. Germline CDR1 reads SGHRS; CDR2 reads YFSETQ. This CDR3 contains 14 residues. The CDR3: CASSPEGAYNEQFF. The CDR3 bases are TGCGCCAGCAGCCCGGAGGGGGCCTACAATGAGCAGTTCTTC. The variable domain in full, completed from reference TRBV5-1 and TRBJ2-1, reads KAGVTQTPRYLIKTRGQQVTLSCSPISGHRSVSWYQQTPGQGLQFLFEYFSETQRNKGNFPGRFSGRQFSNSRSEMNVSTLELGDSALYLCASSPEGAYNEQFFGPGTRLTVL.

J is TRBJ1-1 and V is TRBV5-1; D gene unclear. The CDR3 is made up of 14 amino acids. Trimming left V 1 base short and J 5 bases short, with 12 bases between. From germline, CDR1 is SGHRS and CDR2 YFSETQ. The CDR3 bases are TGCGCCAGCAGCTTGTTAGGGAGTGGGACTGAAGCTTTCTTT. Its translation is CASSLLGSGTEAFF.

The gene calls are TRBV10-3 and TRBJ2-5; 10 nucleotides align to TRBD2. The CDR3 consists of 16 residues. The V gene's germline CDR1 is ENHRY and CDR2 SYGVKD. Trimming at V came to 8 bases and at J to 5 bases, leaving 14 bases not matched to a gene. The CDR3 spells CAIADLAGEGTETQYF. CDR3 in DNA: TGTGCCATCGCGGATCTAGCGGGAGAGGGAACTGAGACCCAGTACTTC.

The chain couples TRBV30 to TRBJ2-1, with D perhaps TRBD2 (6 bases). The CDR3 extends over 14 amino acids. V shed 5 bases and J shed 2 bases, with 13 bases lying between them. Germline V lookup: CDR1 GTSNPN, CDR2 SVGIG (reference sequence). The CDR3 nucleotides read TGTGCCTGGGTCCGGATAGCGGCCTACAATGAGCAGTTCTTC. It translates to CAWVRIAAYNEQFF.

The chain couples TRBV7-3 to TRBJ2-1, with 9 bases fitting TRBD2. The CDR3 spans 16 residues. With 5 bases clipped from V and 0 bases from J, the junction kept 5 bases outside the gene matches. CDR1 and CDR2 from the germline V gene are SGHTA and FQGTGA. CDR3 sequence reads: CASSPLAGSSYNEQFF. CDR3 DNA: TGTGCCAGCAGCCCGCTAGCGGGGAGCTCCTACAATGAGCAGTTCTTC.

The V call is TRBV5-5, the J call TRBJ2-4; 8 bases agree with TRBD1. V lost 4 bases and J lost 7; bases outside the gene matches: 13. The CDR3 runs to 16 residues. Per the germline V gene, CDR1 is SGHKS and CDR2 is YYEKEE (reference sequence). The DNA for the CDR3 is TGTGCCAGCAGCGACTGGTCCACAGGGGGAAGGAACATTCAGTACTTC. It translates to CASSDWSTGGRNIQYF.

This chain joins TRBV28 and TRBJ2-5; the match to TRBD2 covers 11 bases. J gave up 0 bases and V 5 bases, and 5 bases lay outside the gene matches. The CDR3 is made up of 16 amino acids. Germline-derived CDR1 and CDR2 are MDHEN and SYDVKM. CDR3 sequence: CASSVRTSGYQETQYF. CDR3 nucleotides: TGTGCCAGCAGTGTACGGACTAGCGGGTACCAAGAGACCCAGTACTTC.

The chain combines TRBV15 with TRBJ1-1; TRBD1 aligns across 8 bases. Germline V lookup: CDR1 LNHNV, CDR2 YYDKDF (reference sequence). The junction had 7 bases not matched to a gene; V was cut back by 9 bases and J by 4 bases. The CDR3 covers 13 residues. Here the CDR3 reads CATLSTGGTEAFF. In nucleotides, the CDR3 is TGTGCCACACTTAGTACAGGGGGCACTGAAGCTTTCTTT. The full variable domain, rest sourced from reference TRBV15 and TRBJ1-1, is DAMVIQNPRYQVTQFGKPVTLSCSQTLNHNVMYWYQQKSSQAPKLLFHYYDKDFNNEADTPDNFQSRRPNTSFCFLDIRSPGLGDTAMYLCATLSTGGTEAFFGQGTRLTVV.

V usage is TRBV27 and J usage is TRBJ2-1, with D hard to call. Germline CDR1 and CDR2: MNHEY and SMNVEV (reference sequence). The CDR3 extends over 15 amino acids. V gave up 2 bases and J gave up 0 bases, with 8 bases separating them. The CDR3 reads CASSLGQPSYNEQFF. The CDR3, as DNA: TGTGCCAGCAGTTTAGGGCAGCCCTCCTACAATGAGCAGTTCTTC.

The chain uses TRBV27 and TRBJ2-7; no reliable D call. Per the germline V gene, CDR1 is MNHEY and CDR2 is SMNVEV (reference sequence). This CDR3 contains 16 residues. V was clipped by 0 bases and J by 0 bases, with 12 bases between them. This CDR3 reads CASSLSIGPISYEQYF. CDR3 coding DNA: TGTGCCAGCAGTTTATCGATAGGCCCAATCTCCTACGAGCAGTACTTC.

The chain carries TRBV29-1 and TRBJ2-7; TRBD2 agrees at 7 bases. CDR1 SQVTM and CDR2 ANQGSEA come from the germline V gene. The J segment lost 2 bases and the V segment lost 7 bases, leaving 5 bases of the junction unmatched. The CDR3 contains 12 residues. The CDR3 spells CSAGRETYEQYF. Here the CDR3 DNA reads TGCAGCGCAGGGCGGGAGACCTACGAGCAGTACTTC.

CDR3 region: CAWSESTEAFF. CDR3 in DNA: TGTGCCTGGAGTGAAAGCACTGAAGCTTTCTTT. This sequence joins TRBV30 and TRBJ1-1; no clear D. The CDR3 spans 11 residues. CDR1 and CDR2 from the germline V gene are GTSNPN and SVGIG (reference sequence). V lost 1 base, J lost 4 bases, and 4 bases lay in between. The whole variable domain, filled in from reference TRBV30 and TRBJ1-1, reads SQTIHQWPATLVQPVGSPLSLECTVEGTSNPNLYWYRQAAGRGLQLLFYSVGIGQISSEVPQNLSASRPQDRQFILSSKKLLLSDSGFYLCAWSESTEAFFGQGTRLTVV.

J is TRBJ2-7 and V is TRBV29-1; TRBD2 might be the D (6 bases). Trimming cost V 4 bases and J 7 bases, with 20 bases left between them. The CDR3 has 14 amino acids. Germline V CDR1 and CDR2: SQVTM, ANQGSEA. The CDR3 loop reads CSVAPRGAGEEQYF. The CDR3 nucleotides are TGCAGCGTTGCCCCCCGGGGAGCGGGTGAGGAGCAGTACTTC.

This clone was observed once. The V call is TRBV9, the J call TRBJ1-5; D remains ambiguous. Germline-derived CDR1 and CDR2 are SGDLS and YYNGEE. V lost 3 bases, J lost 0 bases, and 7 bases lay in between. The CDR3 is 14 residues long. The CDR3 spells CASSAENSNQPQHF. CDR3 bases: TGTGCCAGCAGCGCCGAGAATAGCAATCAGCCCCAGCATTTT.

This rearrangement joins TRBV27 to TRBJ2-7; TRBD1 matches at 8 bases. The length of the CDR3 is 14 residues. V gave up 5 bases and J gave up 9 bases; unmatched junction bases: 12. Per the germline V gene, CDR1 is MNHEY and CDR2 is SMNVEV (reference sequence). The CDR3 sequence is CASSPTGGSLGQYF. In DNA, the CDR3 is TGTGCCAGCAGTCCTACAGGGGGGAGTTTAGGGCAGTACTTC.

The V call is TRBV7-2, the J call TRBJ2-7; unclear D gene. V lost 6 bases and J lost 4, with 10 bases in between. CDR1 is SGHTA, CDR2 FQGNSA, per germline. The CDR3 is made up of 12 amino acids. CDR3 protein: CASSFTTYEQYF. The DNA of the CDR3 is TGTGCCAGCAGTTTCACTACATACGAGCAGTACTTC.

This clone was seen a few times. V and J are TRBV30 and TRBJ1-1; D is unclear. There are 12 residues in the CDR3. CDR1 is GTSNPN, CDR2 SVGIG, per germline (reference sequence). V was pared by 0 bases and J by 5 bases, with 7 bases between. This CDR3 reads CAWSVPPTEAFF. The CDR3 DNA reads TGTGCCTGGAGTGTGCCCCCGACTGAAGCTTTCTTT.

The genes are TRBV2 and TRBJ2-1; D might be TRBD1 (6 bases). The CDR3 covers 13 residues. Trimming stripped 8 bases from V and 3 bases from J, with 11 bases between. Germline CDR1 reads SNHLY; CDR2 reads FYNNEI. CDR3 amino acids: CASGKTGYNEQFF. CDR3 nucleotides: TGTGCCAGCGGGAAGACAGGCTACAATGAGCAGTTCTTC. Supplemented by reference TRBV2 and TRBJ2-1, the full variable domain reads EPEVTQTPSHQVTQMGQEVILRCVPISNHLYFYWYRQILGQKVEFLVSFYNNEISEKSEIFDDQFSVERPDGSNFTLKIRSTKLEDSAMYFCASGKTGYNEQFFGPGTRLTVL.

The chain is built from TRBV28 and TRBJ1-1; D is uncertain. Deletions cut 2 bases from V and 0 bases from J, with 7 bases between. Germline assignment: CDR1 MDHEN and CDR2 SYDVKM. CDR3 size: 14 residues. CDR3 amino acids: CASSLARMNTEAFF. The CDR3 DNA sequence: TGTGCCAGCAGTTTAGCGCGGATGAACACTGAAGCTTTCTTT.

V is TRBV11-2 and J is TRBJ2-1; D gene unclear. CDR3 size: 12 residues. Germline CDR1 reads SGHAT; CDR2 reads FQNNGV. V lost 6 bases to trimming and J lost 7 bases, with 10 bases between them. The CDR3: CASSSTGNEQFF. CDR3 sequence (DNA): TGTGCCAGCAGTTCCACTGGGAATGAGCAGTTCTTC.